This passage covers 22 T cell receptor beta chains from one sample sequenced in a study of PD-L1 blockade in urothelial cancer. Time point specified: pretreatment peripheral blood. Produced via immunoSEQ multiplex PCR; TCRdb's table is partial and in-frame only. The sample gives 100,000 to 150,000 clones, roughly 84% of which show up once; 2.5% to 4% is in the top ten. This specimen was PBMCs, taken around atezolizumab (anti-PD-L1) treatment. Every receptor here comes from a man in his fifties or sixties with urothelial cancer.

The chain links TRBV5-1 to TRBJ2-3, with TRBD1 matching 7 bases. V trimming: 7 bases; J trimming: 2 bases; junction bases outside the gene matches: 7. The CDR3 runs to 14 residues. CDR1 and CDR2 from the germline V gene are SGHRS and YFSETQ. The CDR3 region is CASGTGTATDTQYF. The CDR3 nucleotides read TGCGCCAGCGGAACCGGGACAGCCACAGATACGCAGTATTTT.

CDR3 amino acids: CASSVRGQENTGELFF. CDR3 nucleotide sequence: TGTGCCAGCAGCGTAAGGGGGCAGGAAAACACCGGGGAGCTGTTTTTT. This chain links TRBV9 with TRBJ2-2; 7 bases are shared with TRBD1. Trimming removed 1 base from V and 2 bases from J; junction bases left unmatched: 5. From germline, CDR1 is SGDLS and CDR2 YYNGEE. The CDR3 contains 16 residues. The full variable domain, with the rest looked up from reference TRBV9 and TRBJ2-2, is DSGVTQTPKHLITATGQRVTLRCSPRSGDLSVYWYQQSLDQGLQFLIQYYNGEERAKGNILERFSAQQFPDLHSELNLSSLELGDSALYFCASSVRGQENTGELFFGEGSRLTVL.

The gene calls are TRBV19 and TRBJ2-3; TRBD2 aligns across 9 bases. The CDR3 loop spans 14 amino acids. The V and J ends lost 3 bases and 5 bases, in that order; junction bases with no gene match: 3. Germline CDR1 and CDR2: LNHDA and SQIVND (reference sequence). The CDR3 protein is CASSILAGEDTQYF. CDR3 nucleotide sequence: TGTGCCAGTAGTATCTTAGCGGGAGAAGATACGCAGTATTTT.

The V call is TRBV6-4, the J call TRBJ1-1; TRBD1 matches 11 bases. The trim removed 6 bases at V and 6 bases at J, leaving 15 bases unmatched. The CDR3 is 17 residues long. Germline V gives CDR1 MRHNA, CDR2 SNTAGT. CDR3 in amino acids: CASSINWTGGGRAEAFF. As DNA, the CDR3 is TGTGCCAGCAGCATCAACTGGACAGGGGGCGGGCGGGCTGAAGCTTTCTTT.

This chain connects TRBV9 to TRBJ2-2, with 9 bases that match TRBD2. CDR3 length: 16 amino acids. The junction had 4 bases not matched to a gene; V was cut back by 0 bases and J by 4 bases. The germline gives CDR1 SGDLS, CDR2 YYNGEE. The CDR3 sequence is CASSVVSGSGTGELFF. The CDR3 nucleotides read TGTGCCAGCAGCGTAGTTAGCGGGAGTGGCACCGGGGAGCTGTTTTTT.

This rearrangement joins TRBV7-9 to TRBJ1-6, with D unclear. Trimming left V 4 bases short and J 0 bases short, with 10 bases between. CDR1 and CDR2 (germline): SEHNR, FQNEAQ (reference sequence). The CDR3 loop spans 16 amino acids. CDR3: CASSSPGSSYNSPLHF. The CDR3 coding sequence is TGTGCCAGCAGCTCACCCGGGAGCTCCTATAATTCACCCCTCCACTTT.

V gene TRBV5-1 combines with J gene TRBJ1-2; 9 positions agree with TRBD1. Germline V CDR1 and CDR2: SGHRS, YFSETQ. V dropped 5 bases and J dropped 6; count of bases not matched to a gene: 14. There are 16 residues in the CDR3. CDR3 in amino acids: CASRQRGPGTGNGYTF. The CDR3 DNA reads as TGCGCCAGCAGGCAGAGAGGTCCCGGGACAGGGAATGGCTACACCTTC. Full variable domain (remainder filled in from reference TRBV5-1 and TRBJ1-2): KAGVTQTPRYLIKTRGQQVTLSCSPISGHRSVSWYQQTPGQGLQFLFEYFSETQRNKGNFPGRFSGRQFSNSRSEMNVSTLELGDSALYLCASRQRGPGTGNGYTFGSGTRLTVV.

The CDR3 loop is CSVGDRGNTGELFF. The CDR3 region has the DNA TGCAGCGTTGGGGACAGGGGTAACACCGGGGAGCTGTTTTTT. This chain links TRBV29-1 with TRBJ2-2; 10 nucleotides match TRBD1. Germline lookup yields CDR1 SQVTM and CDR2 ANQGSEA. The ends lost 4 bases at V and 2 bases at J; junction bases unmatched: 1. The CDR3 contains 14 residues.

This chain joins TRBV7-8 and TRBJ2-3; D might be TRBD2 (6 bases). This CDR3 has 15 amino acids. Germline CDR1 SGHVS, CDR2 FQNEAQ. V shed 5 bases and J shed 0 bases, with 12 bases lying between them. The CDR3: CASSRGAGSTDTQYF. CDR3 DNA sequence: TGTGCCAGCAGCCGCGGGGCGGGAAGCACAGATACGCAGTATTTT.

The chain joins TRBV9 to TRBJ2-5; 12 nucleotides agree with TRBD2. J gave up 7 bases and V 4 bases, and 11 bases lay outside the gene matches. This CDR3 comprises 16 residues. Germline CDR1 SGDLS, CDR2 YYNGEE. DNA for the CDR3: TGTGCCAGCAGCCCCGATGGGGCTAGCGGGGGGGGGACCCAGTACTTC. Residues: CASSPDGASGGGTQYF. The variable domain in full, with the rest retrieved from reference TRBV9 and TRBJ2-5, is DSGVTQTPKHLITATGQRVTLRCSPRSGDLSVYWYQQSLDQGLQFLIQYYNGEERAKGNILERFSAQQFPDLHSELNLSSLELGDSALYFCASSPDGASGGGTQYFGPGTRLLVL.

The chain has TRBV18 and TRBJ2-1, with D unclear. The CDR3 covers 13 residues. The V and J ends lost 2 bases and 6 bases respectively, with 8 bases between them. The germline V gene has CDR1 KGHSH and CDR2 LQKENI. CDR3 DNA sequence: TGTGCCAGCTCACCAGAGAGAGGCAATGAGCAGTTCTTC. Encoded protein: CASSPERGNEQFF.

The CDR3 nucleotides read TGCGCCAGCAGCTTATTCACTAGCGGAGAAGATACGCAGTATTTT. It is translated as CASSLFTSGEDTQYF. This rearrangement joins TRBV5-1 to TRBJ2-3; 8 bases are shared with TRBD2. This CDR3 region has 15 residues. After removal of 2 bases from V and 5 bases from J, the junction contained 7 bases not matched to a gene. Germline CDR1 and CDR2: SGHRS and YFSETQ.

This clone was seen once. V gene TRBV30 combines with J gene TRBJ2-7; D perhaps matches TRBD2 (6 bases). Germline V CDR1 and CDR2: GTSNPN, SVGIG (reference sequence). Trimming pared 8 bases from V and 0 bases from J, leaving 14 bases between. CDR3 length: 13 amino acids. The CDR3, as DNA: TGTGCCGCCCAGCGGGCGAGCTCCTACGAGCAGTACTTC. Amino acid sequence: CAAQRASSYEQYF.

This chain joins TRBV6-1 and TRBJ1-5, with 9 bases fitting TRBD1. Trimming at V came to 5 bases and at J to 3 bases, leaving 5 bases not matched to a gene. The CDR3 has 15 residues. CDR1 is MNHNS and CDR2 is SASEGT in the germline V gene. The CDR3 loop is CASSSGTGYNQPQHF. The CDR3 DNA reads as TGTGCCAGCAGTTCGGGGACAGGGTACAATCAGCCCCAGCATTTT.

The chain is built from TRBV27 and TRBJ1-2; D might be TRBD1 (5 bases). This CDR3 region has 13 residues. Trimming stripped 3 bases from V and 6 bases from J, with 11 bases between. CDR1 is MNHEY and CDR2 is SMNVEV in the germline V gene (reference sequence). CDR3 protein: CASSFAGRDGYTF. The DNA of the CDR3 is TGTGCCAGCAGTTTTGCAGGGAGGGATGGCTACACCTTC.

V and J are TRBV6-5 and TRBJ2-1, with TRBD1 matching 10 bases. The CDR3 is 15 amino acids. CDR1 is MNHEY, CDR2 SVGAGI, per germline. Trimming removed 6 bases from V and 5 bases from J; junction bases left unmatched: 7. This chain's CDR3 is CASSRDRGRHNEQFF. The CDR3 DNA reads TGTGCCAGCAGCCGGGACAGGGGACGACACAATGAGCAGTTCTTC.

The chain links TRBV7-9 to TRBJ2-3; no definite D call. V was trimmed by 6 bases and J by 0 bases, leaving 16 bases between them. This CDR3 has 16 residues. The germline V gene has CDR1 SEHNR and CDR2 FQNEAQ (reference sequence). The CDR3 nucleotides are TGTGCCAGCAGTCTAAAATTAGTCCCGAGCACAGATACGCAGTATTTT. Its protein is CASSLKLVPSTDTQYF.

The chain couples TRBV18 to TRBJ2-5; a weak D match, TRBD1 (6 bases). V dropped 2 bases and J dropped 4 bases, with 14 bases sitting between them. CDR3 length: 15 residues. CDR1 is KGHSH and CDR2 is LQKENI in the germline V gene. CDR3 sequence (DNA): TGTGCCAGCTCACCAACAGGGAATAAGGCAGAGACCCAGTACTTC. Translating gives CASSPTGNKAETQYF.

The rearrangement joins TRBV28 to TRBJ1-6; TRBD1 aligns across 9 bases. This CDR3 region has 13 residues. Unmatched junction bases numbered 3, after V lost 5 bases and J lost 10 bases. Germline V gene sequence: CDR1 MDHEN, CDR2 SYDVKM. The CDR3 loop reads CASSPGQGSPLHF. In DNA, the CDR3 is TGTGCCAGCAGTCCGGGACAGGGCTCACCCCTCCACTTT.

The J gene is TRBJ1-1, the V gene TRBV28, with D perhaps TRBD1 (5 bases). This CDR3 spans 14 amino acids. Between the trimmed V and J ends, which lost 6 bases and 4 bases, there was a span of 15 bases. Germline-derived CDR1 and CDR2 are MDHEN and SYDVKM. CDR3: CASSRWGEATEAFF. For the CDR3, the DNA is TGTGCCAGCAGCCGCTGGGGGGAGGCCACTGAAGCTTTCTTT. The variable domain in full, completed from reference TRBV28 and TRBJ1-1, reads DVKVTQSSRYLVKRTGEKVFLECVQDMDHENMFWYRQDPGLGLRLIYFSYDVKMKEKGDIPEGYSVSREKKERFSLILESASTNQTSMYLCASSRWGEATEAFFGQGTRLTVV.

J is TRBJ1-2 and V is TRBV28; TRBD1 aligns across 10 bases. V gave up 10 bases and J gave up 4 bases; unmatched junction bases: 12. CDR3 length: 15 residues. Germline V lookup: CDR1 MDHEN, CDR2 SYDVKM. Written as DNA, the CDR3 is TGTGCCATACAAACCGGGACAGGGGTAGGCTATGGCTACACCTTC. Translating it yields CAIQTGTGVGYGYTF.

CDR3 nucleotides: TGCGCCAGCAGCTTAGGGGGAGGGACTGAAGCTTTCTTT. It specifies CASSLGGGTEAFF. This chain uses TRBV5-1 with TRBJ1-1, with D possibly TRBD1 on 6 matching bases. The V gene lost 2 bases and the J gene lost 5 bases, with 10 bases spanning the gap. Germline lookup yields CDR1 SGHRS and CDR2 YFSETQ. The CDR3 consists of 13 residues.